The 26 T cell receptor beta chains in this list originate from one sample, sequenced in a study of early T cells in non-severe SARS-CoV-2 infection. TCRdb ran MiXCR on the 5' RACE reads and lists one entry per CDR3 protein. The sample contains about 72,000 distinct CDR3 sequences, about a tenth of which appear only once. The sequenced sample was whole blood, obtained at baseline. The receptors derive from an adult who was a healthcare worker with PCR-confirmed SARS-CoV-2 infection or an uninfected control (not recorded which).

There are a few counts of this clonotype. DNA of the CDR3: TGCGCCAGCAGCCCGCGGGCGACTCAACCTAACTATGGCTACACCTTC. Protein product: CASSPRATQPNYGYTF. The V gene is TRBV5-1, the J gene TRBJ1-2, with no clear D. CDR1 and CDR2 (germline): SGHRS, YFSETQ. V was trimmed by 4 bases and J by 0 bases, leaving 16 bases between them. CDR3 length: 16 amino acids.

This chain uses TRBV10-3 with TRBJ2-3, with D possibly TRBD2 on 5 matching bases. This CDR3 is 15 amino acids long. Germline loops: CDR1 ENHRY, CDR2 SYGVKD. V was cut by 5 bases and J by 2 bases, with 14 bases left in between. The CDR3 sequence: CAISIPKGDTDTQYF. CDR3 in DNA: TGTGCCATCAGTATTCCGAAGGGAGACACAGATACGCAGTATTTT.

This clonotype has just a few counts. CDR3 nucleotide sequence: TGTGCCAGCAGCCCCTACAGACAGGTTGGGACCACAGATACGCAGTATTTT. Its translation: CASSPYRQVGTTDTQYF. J is TRBJ2-3 and V is TRBV7-2; D might be TRBD1 (6 bases). Trimming pared 5 bases from V and 2 bases from J, leaving 20 bases between. The CDR3 contains 17 residues. CDR1 and CDR2 from the germline V gene are SGHTA and FQGNSA.

The table lists this clonotype with many counts. The CDR3 loop reads CSARGPLGTEAFF. Here the CDR3 DNA reads TGCAGTGCTAGAGGACCCCTGGGCACTGAAGCTTTCTTT. The chain carries TRBV20-1 and TRBJ1-1; no definite D call. The CDR3 length is 13 residues. The germline V gene encodes CDR1 DFQATT and CDR2 SNEGSKA (reference sequence). Trimming left V 1 base short and J 4 bases short, with 10 bases between.

There are a few counts of this clonotype. This chain connects TRBV6-5 to TRBJ2-7; D uncertain. The germline V gene has CDR1 MNHEY and CDR2 SVGAGI. This CDR3 spans 14 amino acids. V was pared by 0 bases and J by 3 bases, with 9 bases between. The CDR3 region has the DNA TGTGCCAGCAGTTACTCAGACCGGCACTACGAGCAGTACTTC. Protein sequence: CASSYSDRHYEQYF.

V and J are TRBV6-5 and TRBJ1-5; TRBD1 aligns across 8 bases. V was pared by 4 bases and J by 4 bases, with 6 bases of the junction left unmatched. CDR3 length equals 15 residues. Germline CDR1 MNHEY, CDR2 SVGAGI. The CDR3 loop is CASSSGGGSNQPQHF. DNA for the CDR3: TGTGCCAGCAGTTCAGGGGGCGGGAGTAATCAGCCCCAGCATTTT.

The chain recombines TRBV5-1 with TRBJ1-1, with D possibly TRBD1 on 6 matching bases. The CDR3 runs to 13 residues. Germline-derived CDR1 and CDR2 are SGHRS and YFSETQ. Trimming stripped 4 bases from V and 8 bases from J, with 15 bases between. CDR3 residues: CASSPRTENEAFF. Here the CDR3 DNA reads TGCGCCAGCAGCCCACGGACAGAAAACGAAGCTTTCTTT. The whole variable domain, filled in from reference TRBV5-1 and TRBJ1-1, reads KAGVTQTPRYLIKTRGQQVTLSCSPISGHRSVSWYQQTPGQGLQFLFEYFSETQRNKGNFPGRFSGRQFSNSRSEMNVSTLELGDSALYLCASSPRTENEAFFGQGTRLTVV.

At least ten counts were recorded for this clonotype. This rearrangement joins TRBV3-1 to TRBJ2-1, with no clear D. CDR1 and CDR2 from the germline V gene are LGHDT and YNNKEL (reference sequence). The CDR3 is made up of 12 amino acids. V gave up 3 bases and J gave up 5 bases, with 5 bases separating them. Here the CDR3 reads CASSQVDNEQFF. The CDR3 nucleotides are TGTGCCAGCAGCCAGGTTGACAATGAGCAGTTCTTC.

The gene calls are TRBV10-3 and TRBJ1-6; D remains unclear. Between the trimmed V and J ends, which lost 6 bases and 7 bases, there was a span of 16 bases. Germline lookup yields CDR1 ENHRY and CDR2 SYGVKD. CDR3 size: 15 residues. CDR3 in amino acids: CAIRPDGLENSPLHF. In nucleotides, the CDR3 is TGTGCCATCAGGCCGGACGGTTTGGAGAATTCACCCCTCCACTTT.

This clonotype was counted ten times or more. J is TRBJ1-1 and V is TRBV5-1; D might be TRBD1 (6 bases). The CDR3 has 18 amino acids. From germline, CDR1 is SGHRS and CDR2 YFSETQ. Deletions cut 4 bases from V and 1 base from J, with 23 bases between. As DNA, the CDR3 is TGCGCCAGCAGCCAAACAGGGAGCCTATCCACTCCGAACACTGAAGCTTTCTTT. Protein product: CASSQTGSLSTPNTEAFF.

There are a few counts of this clonotype. The chain recombines TRBV7-8 with TRBJ2-3; TRBD2 is a possible D gene (6 bases). Trimming took off 5 bases at V and 0 bases at J, with 12 bases between the two ends. The CDR3 sequence is 15 residues long. Germline V gene sequence: CDR1 SGHVS, CDR2 FQNEAQ. The CDR3, as DNA: TGTGCCAGCAGCACTGTAGCGGCTAGCACAGATACGCAGTATTTT. Protein: CASSTVAASTDTQYF.

V gene TRBV4-1 combines with J gene TRBJ2-1, with 12 nucleotides matching TRBD2. The ends lost 4 bases at V and 7 bases at J; junction bases unmatched: 8. The germline V gene has CDR1 MGHRA and CDR2 YSYEKL. This CDR3 spans 16 amino acids. The CDR3 here is CASSPASSGGVNEQFF. The CDR3 bases are TGCGCCAGCAGCCCGGCGTCTAGCGGGGGGGTGAATGAGCAGTTCTTC.

The J gene is TRBJ2-3, the V gene TRBV18, with 7 positions matching TRBD1. The CDR3 length is 14 residues. The V segment lost 3 bases and the J segment 0 bases; nucleotides outside the gene matches: 0. The germline CDR1 and CDR2 sequences are KGHSH and LQKENI. CDR3 DNA sequence: TGTGCCAGCTCACCGGGACAGAGCACAGATACGCAGTATTTT. This encodes CASSPGQSTDTQYF. The variable domain in full, completed from reference TRBV18 and TRBJ2-3, reads NAGVMQNPRHLVRRRGQEARLRCSPMKGHSHVYWYRQLPEEGLKFMVYLQKENIIDESGMPKERFSAEFPKEGPSILRIQQVVRGDSAAYFCASSPGQSTDTQYFGPGTRLTVL.

This clonotype has just a few counts. The V gene is TRBV20-1, the J gene TRBJ2-1; D may correspond to TRBD1 or TRBD2 (5 bases each). Deletions cut 0 bases from V and 3 bases from J, with 12 bases between. The germline V gene encodes CDR1 DFQATT and CDR2 SNEGSKA (reference sequence). This CDR3 has 15 residues. The CDR3 loop reads CSAREGDGYYNEQFF. CDR3 nucleotide sequence: TGCAGTGCTAGAGAGGGGGACGGATACTACAATGAGCAGTTCTTC.

This clonotype was found a few times. This chain links TRBV2 with TRBJ2-6, with D unresolved. The CDR3 spans 16 residues. V lost 4 bases, J lost 0 bases, and 10 bases lay in between. Per the germline V gene, CDR1 is SNHLY and CDR2 is FYNNEI. Here the CDR3 reads CASSGLLNSGANVLTF. As DNA, the CDR3 is TGTGCCAGCAGTGGCCTACTGAACTCTGGGGCCAACGTCCTGACTTTC.

V is TRBV25-1 and J is TRBJ2-7; D perhaps matches TRBD2 (6 bases). Trimming shortened V by 0 bases and J by 7 bases, and 13 bases separated the two germline ends. The CDR3 extends over 14 amino acids. CDR1 is MGHDK and CDR2 is SYGVNS in the germline V gene. The CDR3 reads CASSEYGGLREQYF. In DNA, the CDR3 is TGTGCCAGCAGTGAATATGGAGGGTTGCGGGAGCAGTACTTC.

This clonotype was detected ten times or more. V and J are TRBV4-3 and TRBJ2-5; D ambiguous. The CDR3 is made up of 13 amino acids. Germline V gene data show CDR1 as LGHNA and CDR2 as YSLEER. V lost 1 base and J 4 bases, leaving 7 bases between the germline ends. The CDR3 sequence is CASSQGLTETQYF. CDR3 bases: TGCGCCAGCAGCCAAGGGCTAACAGAGACCCAGTACTTC.

At least ten counts were recorded for this clonotype. This chain connects TRBV12-3 or TRBV12-4 to TRBJ2-6; possibly TRBD2 for D (5 bases). The CDR3 covers 15 residues. The V end was cut by 5 bases, the J end by 4 bases, with 12 bases between. CDR3 sequence (DNA): TGTGCCAGCAGTCCATGGGGAGACGGGGCCAACGTCCTGACTTTC. Translation gives CASSPWGDGANVLTF.

The J gene is TRBJ2-5, the V gene TRBV7-9, with D perhaps being TRBD1 or TRBD2 (5 bases each). Germline CDR1 and CDR2: SEHNR and FQNEAQ (reference sequence). This CDR3 comprises 15 residues. Trimming took off 4 bases at V and 5 bases at J, with 17 bases between the two ends. CDR3 bases: TGTGCCAGCAGCTCCCCGAGGGGCGGCCCGGAGACCCAGTACTTC. This gives the protein CASSSPRGGPETQYF. The entire variable domain, with the rest obtained from reference TRBV7-9 and TRBJ2-5, is as follows: DTGVSQNPRHKITKRGQNVTFRCDPISEHNRLYWYRQTLGQGPEFLTYFQNEAQLEKSRLLSDRFSAERPKGSFSTLEIQRTEQGDSAMYLCASSSPRGGPETQYFGPGTRLLVL.

In this sample, this clonotype turned up many times. This chain connects TRBV6-6 to TRBJ2-7, with 8 nucleotides matching TRBD2. Germline V CDR1 and CDR2: MNHNY, SVGAGI (reference sequence). J was trimmed by 3 bases and V by 6 bases; bases with no gene match: 7. The CDR3 has 14 amino acids. CDR3 DNA: TGTGCCAGCAGCCCCGGGGGGGAGGACTACGAGCAGTACTTC. Its protein is CASSPGGEDYEQYF.

The rearrangement uses TRBV6-5 and TRBJ1-1, with D tentatively TRBD1 (5 bases). V lost 5 bases, J lost 0 bases, and 13 bases lay in between. Per germline, CDR1 MNHEY and CDR2 SVGAGI. This CDR3 is built from 15 residues. CDR3 amino acids: CASSPGGGMNTEAFF. As DNA, the CDR3 is TGTGCCAGCAGTCCGGGGGGAGGGATGAACACTGAAGCTTTCTTT.

The genes are TRBV5-6 and TRBJ1-1; D not certain. Trimming removed 0 bases from V and 4 bases from J, with 7 bases in between. Germline V gene sequence: CDR1 SGHDT, CDR2 YYEEEE. The length of the CDR3 is 13 residues. As DNA, the CDR3 is TGTGCCAGCAGCTTGGGGAGAACCACTGAAGCTTTCTTT. Its protein is CASSLGRTTEAFF.

The chain has TRBV20-1 and TRBJ2-1; TRBD2 agrees at 11 bases. V lost 5 bases to trimming and J lost 5 bases; unmatched junction nucleotides: 8. This CDR3 comprises 15 residues. Germline CDR1 is DFQATT and CDR2 is SNEGSKA (reference sequence). DNA of the CDR3: TGCAGTGCTTCCCCACTAGCGGGGGTTGACAATGAGCAGTTCTTC. It encodes CSASPLAGVDNEQFF.

The genes are TRBV6-1 and TRBJ2-3, with D maybe TRBD1 (5 bases). Germline loops: CDR1 MNHNS, CDR2 SASEGT. The CDR3 has 17 amino acids. The ends were cut back, 1 base at V and 0 bases at J, with 14 bases in the middle. DNA for the CDR3: TGTGCCAGCAGTGAAGTTCCCAAAGGGGTTAGCACAGATACGCAGTATTTT. This encodes CASSEVPKGVSTDTQYF.

The chain recombines TRBV7-9 with TRBJ2-7, with 7 bases matching TRBD1. Germline values: CDR1 SEHNR, CDR2 FQNEAQ (reference sequence). The CDR3 length is 14 residues. The V segment lost 4 bases and the J segment 0 bases; nucleotides outside the gene matches: 3. The CDR3 loop reads CASSSWDSSYEQYF. CDR3 DNA: TGTGCCAGCAGCTCTTGGGACAGCTCCTACGAGCAGTACTTC.

V is TRBV11-2 and J is TRBJ2-3; TRBD2 agrees at 7 bases. CDR1 is SGHAT and CDR2 is FQNNGV in the germline V gene. The trim removed 7 bases at V and 2 bases at J, leaving 12 bases unmatched. The CDR3 covers 16 residues. The CDR3 sequence: CASTRDGGGPTDTQYF. CDR3 in DNA: TGTGCCAGCACGAGGGACGGCGGGGGTCCCACAGATACGCAGTATTTT.